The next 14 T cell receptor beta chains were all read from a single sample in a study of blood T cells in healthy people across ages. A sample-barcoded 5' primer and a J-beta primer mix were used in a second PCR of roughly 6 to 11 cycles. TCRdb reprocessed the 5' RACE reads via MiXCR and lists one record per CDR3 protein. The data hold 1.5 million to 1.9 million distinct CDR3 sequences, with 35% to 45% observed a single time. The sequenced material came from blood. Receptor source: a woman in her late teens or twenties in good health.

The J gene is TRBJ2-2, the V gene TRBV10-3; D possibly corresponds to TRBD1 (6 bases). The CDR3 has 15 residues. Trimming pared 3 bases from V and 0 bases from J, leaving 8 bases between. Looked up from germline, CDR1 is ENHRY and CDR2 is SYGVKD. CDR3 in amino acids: CAISDEGANTGELFF. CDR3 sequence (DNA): TGTGCCATCAGTGACGAGGGGGCGAACACCGGGGAGCTGTTTTTT.

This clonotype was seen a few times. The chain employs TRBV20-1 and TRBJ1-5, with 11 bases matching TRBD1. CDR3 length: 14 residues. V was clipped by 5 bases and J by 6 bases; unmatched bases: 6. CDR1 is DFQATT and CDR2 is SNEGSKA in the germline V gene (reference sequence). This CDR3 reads CSALDRGLGQPQHF. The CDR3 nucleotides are TGCAGTGCTCTGGACAGGGGGCTAGGTCAGCCCCAGCATTTT.

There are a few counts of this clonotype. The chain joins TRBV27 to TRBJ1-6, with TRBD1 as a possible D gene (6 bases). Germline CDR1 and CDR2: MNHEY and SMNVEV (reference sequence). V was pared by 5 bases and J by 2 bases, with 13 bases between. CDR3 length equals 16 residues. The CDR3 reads CASSINRVAYNSPLHF. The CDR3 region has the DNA TGTGCCAGCAGTATAAACAGGGTCGCCTATAATTCACCCCTCCACTTT.

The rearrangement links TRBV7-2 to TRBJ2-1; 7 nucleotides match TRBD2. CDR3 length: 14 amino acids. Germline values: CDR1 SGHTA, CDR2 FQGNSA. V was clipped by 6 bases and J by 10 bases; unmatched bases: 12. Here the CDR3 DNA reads TGTGCCAGCAGGGCCGGGACTAAAATATACGAGCAGTTCTTC. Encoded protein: CASRAGTKIYEQFF.

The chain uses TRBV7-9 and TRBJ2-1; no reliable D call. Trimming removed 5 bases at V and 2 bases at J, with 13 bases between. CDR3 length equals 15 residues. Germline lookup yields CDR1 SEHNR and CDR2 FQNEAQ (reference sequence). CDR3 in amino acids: CASSPRGTAYNEQFF. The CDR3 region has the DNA TGTGCCAGCAGCCCTCGAGGAACGGCCTACAATGAGCAGTTCTTC.

Here the CDR3 reads CASSLIQRMMNTGELFF. CDR3 DNA sequence: TGTGCCAGCAGCTTGATCCAGCGGATGATGAACACCGGGGAGCTGTTTTTT. The chain couples TRBV5-6 to TRBJ2-2, with D possibly TRBD2 on 5 matching bases. V was cut by 1 base and J by 1 base, with 14 bases left in between. The CDR3 loop spans 17 amino acids. Per the germline V gene, CDR1 is SGHDT and CDR2 is YYEEEE.

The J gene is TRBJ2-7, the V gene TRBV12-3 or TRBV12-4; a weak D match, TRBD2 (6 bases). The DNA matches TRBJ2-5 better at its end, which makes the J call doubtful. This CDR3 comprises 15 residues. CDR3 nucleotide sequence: TGTGCCAGCAGTTTTTCGGGCAGTGGAGGGGAGACCCAGTACTTC. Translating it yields CASSFSGSGGETQYF.

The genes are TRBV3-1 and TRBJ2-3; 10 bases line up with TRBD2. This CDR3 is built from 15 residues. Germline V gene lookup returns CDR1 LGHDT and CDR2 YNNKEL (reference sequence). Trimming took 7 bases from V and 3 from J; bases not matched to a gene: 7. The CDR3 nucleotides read TGTGCCAGCACCTTCACTAGCGGGGCTACAGATACGCAGTATTTT. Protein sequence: CASTFTSGATDTQYF.

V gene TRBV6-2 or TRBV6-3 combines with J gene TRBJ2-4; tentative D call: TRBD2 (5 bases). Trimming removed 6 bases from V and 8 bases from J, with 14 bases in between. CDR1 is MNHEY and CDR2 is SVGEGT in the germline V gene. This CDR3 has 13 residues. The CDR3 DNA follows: TGTGCCAGCAGGGACTCCATAAACGACATTCAGTACTTC. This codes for CASRDSINDIQYF.

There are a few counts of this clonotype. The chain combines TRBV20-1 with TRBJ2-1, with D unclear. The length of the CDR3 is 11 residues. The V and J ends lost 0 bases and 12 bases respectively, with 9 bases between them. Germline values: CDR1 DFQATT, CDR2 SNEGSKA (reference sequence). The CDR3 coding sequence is TGCAGTGCTAGAGACTTAGAAGGGCAGTTCTTC. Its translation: CSARDLEGQFF.

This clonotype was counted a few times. CDR3 region: CSPATSTDTQYF. CDR3 in DNA: TGCAGCCCAGCGACTAGCACAGATACGCAGTATTTT. The rearrangement joins TRBV20-1 to TRBJ2-3; no reliable D call. Germline V gene sequence: CDR1 DFQATT, CDR2 SNEGSKA (reference sequence). The CDR3 totals 12 residues.

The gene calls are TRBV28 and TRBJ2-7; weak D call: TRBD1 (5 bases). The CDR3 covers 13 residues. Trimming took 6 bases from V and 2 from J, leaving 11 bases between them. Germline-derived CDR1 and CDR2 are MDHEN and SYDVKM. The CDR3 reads CASSRVHPYEQYF. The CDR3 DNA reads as TGTGCCAGCAGCAGGGTTCATCCCTACGAGCAGTACTTC.

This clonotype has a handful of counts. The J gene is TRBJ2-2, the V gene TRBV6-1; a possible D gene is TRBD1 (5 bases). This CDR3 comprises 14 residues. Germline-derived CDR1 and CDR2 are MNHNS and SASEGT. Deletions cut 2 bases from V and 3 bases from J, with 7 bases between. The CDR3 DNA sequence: TGTGCCAGCAGTGAAAGGGGTTACACCGGGGAGCTGTTTTTT. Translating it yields CASSERGYTGELFF.

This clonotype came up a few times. CDR3 protein: CASSYPSKEGDTQYF. CDR3 bases: TGTGCCAGCAGTTACCCGTCAAAGGAGGGAGATACGCAGTATTTT. V and J are TRBV6-5 and TRBJ2-3; D perhaps matches TRBD2 (6 bases). The CDR3 totals 15 residues. Trimming cost V 2 bases and J 5 bases, with 14 bases left between them. The germline V gene encodes CDR1 MNHEY and CDR2 SVGAGI.